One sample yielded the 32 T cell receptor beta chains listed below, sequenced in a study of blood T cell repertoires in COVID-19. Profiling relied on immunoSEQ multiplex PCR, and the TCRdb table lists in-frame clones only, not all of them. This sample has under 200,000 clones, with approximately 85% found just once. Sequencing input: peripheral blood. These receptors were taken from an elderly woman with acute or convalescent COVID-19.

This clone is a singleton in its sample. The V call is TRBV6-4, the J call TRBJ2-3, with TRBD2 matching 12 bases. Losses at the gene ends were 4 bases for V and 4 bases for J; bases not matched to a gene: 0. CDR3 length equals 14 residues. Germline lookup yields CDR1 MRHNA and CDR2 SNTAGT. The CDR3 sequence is CASSGLAGADTQYF. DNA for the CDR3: TGTGCCAGCAGTGGACTAGCGGGAGCAGATACGCAGTATTTT.

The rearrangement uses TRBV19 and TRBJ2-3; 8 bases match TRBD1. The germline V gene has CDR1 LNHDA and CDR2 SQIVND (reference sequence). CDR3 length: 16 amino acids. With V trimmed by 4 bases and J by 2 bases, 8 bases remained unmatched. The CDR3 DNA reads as TGTGCCAGTAGTACCGGGACAGGTGATATCACAGATACGCAGTATTTT. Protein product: CASSTGTGDITDTQYF.

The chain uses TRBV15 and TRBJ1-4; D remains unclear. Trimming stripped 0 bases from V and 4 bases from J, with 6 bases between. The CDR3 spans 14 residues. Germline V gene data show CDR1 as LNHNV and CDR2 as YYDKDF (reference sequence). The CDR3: CATSREPSNEKLFF. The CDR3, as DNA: TGTGCCACCAGCAGAGAACCGAGTAATGAAAAACTGTTTTTT.

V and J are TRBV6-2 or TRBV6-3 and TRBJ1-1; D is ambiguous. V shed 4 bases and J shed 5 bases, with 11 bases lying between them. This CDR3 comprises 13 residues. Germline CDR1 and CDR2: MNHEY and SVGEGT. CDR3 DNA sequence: TGTGCCAGCAGTTTAGAGGTTGGAACTGAAGCTTTCTTT. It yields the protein CASSLEVGTEAFF.

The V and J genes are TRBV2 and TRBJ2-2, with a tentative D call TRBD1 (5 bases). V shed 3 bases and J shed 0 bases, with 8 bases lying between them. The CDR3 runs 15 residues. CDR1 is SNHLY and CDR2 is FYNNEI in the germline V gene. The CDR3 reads CASSERTPNTGELFF. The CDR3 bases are TGTGCCAGCAGTGAGAGGACACCGAACACCGGGGAGCTGTTTTTT.

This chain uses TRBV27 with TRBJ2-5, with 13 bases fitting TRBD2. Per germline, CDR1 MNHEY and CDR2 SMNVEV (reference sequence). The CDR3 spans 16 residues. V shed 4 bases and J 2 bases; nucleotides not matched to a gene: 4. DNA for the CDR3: TGTGCCAGCAGTTCACTAGCGGGGGGGCGGCAAGAGACCCAGTACTTC. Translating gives CASSSLAGGRQETQYF.

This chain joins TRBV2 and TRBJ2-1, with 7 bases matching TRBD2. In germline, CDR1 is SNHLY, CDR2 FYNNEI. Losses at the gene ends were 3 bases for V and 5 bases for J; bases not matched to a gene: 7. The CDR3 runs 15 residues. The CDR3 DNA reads TGTGCCAGCAGTGAGGGACGGGAGGCCCACAATGAGCAGTTCTTC. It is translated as CASSEGREAHNEQFF. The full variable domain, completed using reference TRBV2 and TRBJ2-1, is EPEVTQTPSHQVTQMGQEVILRCVPISNHLYFYWYRQILGQKVEFLVSFYNNEISEKSEIFDDQFSVERPDGSNFTLKIRSTKLEDSAMYFCASSEGREAHNEQFFGPGTRLTVL.

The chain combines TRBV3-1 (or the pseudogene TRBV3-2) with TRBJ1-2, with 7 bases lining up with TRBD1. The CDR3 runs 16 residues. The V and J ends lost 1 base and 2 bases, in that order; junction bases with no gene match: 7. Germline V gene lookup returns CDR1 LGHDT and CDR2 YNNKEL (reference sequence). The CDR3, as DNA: TGTGCCAGCAGCCAAGGAGGAGGGGGCGAAAACTATGGCTACACCTTC. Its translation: CASSQGGGGENYGYTF.

The CDR3 DNA is TGCGCCAGCAGCTTGGACAGGGTAGGGAATTCACCCCTCCACTTT. Protein sequence: CASSLDRVGNSPLHF. V usage is TRBV5-1 and J usage is TRBJ1-6; possible D gene TRBD1, 6 bases. From germline, CDR1 is SGHRS and CDR2 YFSETQ. The CDR3 is 15 residues long. The V end was cut by 0 bases, the J end by 7 bases, with 11 bases between.

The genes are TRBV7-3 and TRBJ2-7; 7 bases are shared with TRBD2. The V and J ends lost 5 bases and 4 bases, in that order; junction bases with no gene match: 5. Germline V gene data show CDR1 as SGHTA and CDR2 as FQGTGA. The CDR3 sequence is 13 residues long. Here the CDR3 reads CASSREAGYEQYF. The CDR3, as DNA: TGTGCCAGCAGCCGCGAAGCGGGATACGAGCAGTACTTC.

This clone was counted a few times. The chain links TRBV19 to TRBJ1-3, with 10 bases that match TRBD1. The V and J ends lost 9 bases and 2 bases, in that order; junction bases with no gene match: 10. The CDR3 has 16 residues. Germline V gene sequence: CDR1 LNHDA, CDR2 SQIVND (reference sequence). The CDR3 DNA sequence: TGTGCCAGCCTCGGACAGGGGGAAGTTACTGGAAACACCATATATTTT. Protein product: CASLGQGEVTGNTIYF.

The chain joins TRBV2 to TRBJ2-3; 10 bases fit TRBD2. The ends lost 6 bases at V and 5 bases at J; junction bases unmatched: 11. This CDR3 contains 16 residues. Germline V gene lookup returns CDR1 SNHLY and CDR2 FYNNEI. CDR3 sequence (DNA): TGTGCCAGCAGCCGCACTAGCGGGGTAGGTGAAGATACGCAGTATTTT. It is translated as CASSRTSGVGEDTQYF.

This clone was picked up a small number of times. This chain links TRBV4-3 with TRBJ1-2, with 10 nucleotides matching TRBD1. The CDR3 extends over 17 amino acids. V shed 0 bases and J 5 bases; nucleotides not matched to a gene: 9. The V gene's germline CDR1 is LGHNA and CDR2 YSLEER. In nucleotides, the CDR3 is TGCGCCAGCAGCCAAGATCCAGACGGGGACAGGGGATATGGCTACACCTTC. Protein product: CASSQDPDGDRGYGYTF.

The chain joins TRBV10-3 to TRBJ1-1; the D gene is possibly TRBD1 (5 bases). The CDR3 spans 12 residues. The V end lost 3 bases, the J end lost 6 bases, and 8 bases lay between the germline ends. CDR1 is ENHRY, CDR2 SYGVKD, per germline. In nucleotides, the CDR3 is TGTGCCATCAGTGACAGGGAGGCTGAAGCTTTCTTT. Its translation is CAISDREAEAFF.

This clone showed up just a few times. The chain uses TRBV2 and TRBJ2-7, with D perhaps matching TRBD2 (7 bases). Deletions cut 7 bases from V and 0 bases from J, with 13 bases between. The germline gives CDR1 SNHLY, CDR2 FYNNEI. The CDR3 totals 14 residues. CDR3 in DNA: TGTGCCAGCAACGGGGAGGGGGGCTCCTACGAGCAGTACTTC. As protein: CASNGEGGSYEQYF.

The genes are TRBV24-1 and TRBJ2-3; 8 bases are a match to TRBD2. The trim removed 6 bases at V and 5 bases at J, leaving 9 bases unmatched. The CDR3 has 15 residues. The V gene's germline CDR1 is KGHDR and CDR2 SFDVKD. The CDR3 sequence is CATSLPRGGLDTQYF. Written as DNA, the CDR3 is TGTGCCACCAGTCTACCCCGGGGGGGTTTAGATACGCAGTATTTT.

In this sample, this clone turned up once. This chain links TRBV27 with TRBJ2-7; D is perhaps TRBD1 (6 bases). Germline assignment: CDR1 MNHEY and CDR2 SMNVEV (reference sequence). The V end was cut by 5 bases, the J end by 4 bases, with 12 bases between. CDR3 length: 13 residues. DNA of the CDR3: TGTGCCAGCAGTCTACAAGGGGGATACGAGCAGTACTTC. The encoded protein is CASSLQGGYEQYF.

The CDR3 nucleotides read TGTGCCAGCAGCTGGACAGGGGGCGACAATCAGCCCCAGCATTTT. Encoded protein: CASSWTGGDNQPQHF. This chain connects TRBV7-2 to TRBJ1-5; the match to TRBD1 covers 11 bases. The CDR3 loop spans 15 amino acids. The V segment lost 4 bases and the J segment 3 bases; nucleotides outside the gene matches: 2. Germline V gene lookup returns CDR1 SGHTA and CDR2 FQGNSA.

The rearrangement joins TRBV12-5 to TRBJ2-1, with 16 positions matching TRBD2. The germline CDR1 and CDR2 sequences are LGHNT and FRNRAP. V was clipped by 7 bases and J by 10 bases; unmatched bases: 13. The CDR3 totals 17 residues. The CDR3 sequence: CASAPPGTSGRASEQFF. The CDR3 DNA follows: TGTGCTAGTGCCCCCCCCGGGACTAGCGGGAGGGCTTCGGAGCAGTTCTTC.

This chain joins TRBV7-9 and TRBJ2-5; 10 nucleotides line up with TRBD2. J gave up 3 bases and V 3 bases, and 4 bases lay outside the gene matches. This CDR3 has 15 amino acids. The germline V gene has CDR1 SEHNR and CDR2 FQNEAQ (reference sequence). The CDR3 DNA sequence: TGTGCCAGCAGCTTGCTAGCGGGAGCGGAAGAGACCCAGTACTTC. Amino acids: CASSLLAGAEETQYF.

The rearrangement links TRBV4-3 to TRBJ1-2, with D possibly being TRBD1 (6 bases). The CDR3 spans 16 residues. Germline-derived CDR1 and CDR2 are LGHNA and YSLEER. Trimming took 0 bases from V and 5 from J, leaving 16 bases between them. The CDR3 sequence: CASSQEGQKIYYGYTF. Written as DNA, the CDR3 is TGCGCCAGCAGCCAAGAAGGACAGAAGATCTATTATGGCTACACCTTC.

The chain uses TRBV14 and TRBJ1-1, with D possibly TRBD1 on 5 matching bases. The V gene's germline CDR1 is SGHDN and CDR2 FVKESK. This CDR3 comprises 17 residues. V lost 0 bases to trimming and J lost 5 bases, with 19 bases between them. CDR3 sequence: CASSQDLQRGRETEAFF. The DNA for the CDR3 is TGTGCCAGCAGCCAAGATCTTCAAAGGGGCCGAGAAACTGAAGCTTTCTTT.

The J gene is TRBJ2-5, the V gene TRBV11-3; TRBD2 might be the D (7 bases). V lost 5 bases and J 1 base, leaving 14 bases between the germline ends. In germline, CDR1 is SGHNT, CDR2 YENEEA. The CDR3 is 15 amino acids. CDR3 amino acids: CASSLGGGLQETQYF. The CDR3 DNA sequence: TGTGCCAGCAGCCTAGGGGGGGGTCTCCAAGAGACCCAGTACTTC.

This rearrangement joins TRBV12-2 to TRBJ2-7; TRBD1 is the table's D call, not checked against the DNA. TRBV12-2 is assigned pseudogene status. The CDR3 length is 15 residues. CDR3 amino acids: CASRRTWGLSYEQYF. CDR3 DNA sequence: TGTGCAAGTCGCCGTACGTGGGGCCTCTCCTACGAGCAGTACTTC.

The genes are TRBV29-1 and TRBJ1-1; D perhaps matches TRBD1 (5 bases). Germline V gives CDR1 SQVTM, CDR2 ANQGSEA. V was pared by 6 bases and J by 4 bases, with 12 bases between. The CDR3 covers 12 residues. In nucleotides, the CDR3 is TGCAGCGTCGGGGGTAGTTCCACTGAAGCTTTCTTT. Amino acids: CSVGGSSTEAFF. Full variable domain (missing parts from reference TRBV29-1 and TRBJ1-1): SAVISQKPSRDICQRGTSLTIQCQVDSQVTMMFWYRQQPGQSLTLIATANQGSEATYESGFVIDKFPISRPNLTFSTLTVSNMSPEDSSIYLCSVGGSSTEAFFGQGTRLTVV.

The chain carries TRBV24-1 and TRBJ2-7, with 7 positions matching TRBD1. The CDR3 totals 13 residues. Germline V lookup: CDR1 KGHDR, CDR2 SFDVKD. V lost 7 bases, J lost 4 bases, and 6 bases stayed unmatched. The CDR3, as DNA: TGTGCCACCAGGGATAACAGGGGTTACGAGCAGTACTTC. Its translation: CATRDNRGYEQYF.

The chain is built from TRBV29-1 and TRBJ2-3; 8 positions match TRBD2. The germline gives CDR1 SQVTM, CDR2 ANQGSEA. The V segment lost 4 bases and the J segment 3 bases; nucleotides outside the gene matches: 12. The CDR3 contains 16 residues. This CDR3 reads CSVGRKGGRITDTQYF. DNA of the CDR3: TGCAGCGTTGGCCGTAAGGGCGGGAGGATAACAGATACGCAGTATTTT.

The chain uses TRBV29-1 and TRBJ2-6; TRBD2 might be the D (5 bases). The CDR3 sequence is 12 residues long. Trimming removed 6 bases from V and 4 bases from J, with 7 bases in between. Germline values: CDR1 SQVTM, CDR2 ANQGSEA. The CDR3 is CSVGEGANVLTF. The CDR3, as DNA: TGCAGCGTGGGAGAGGGGGCCAACGTCCTGACTTTC.

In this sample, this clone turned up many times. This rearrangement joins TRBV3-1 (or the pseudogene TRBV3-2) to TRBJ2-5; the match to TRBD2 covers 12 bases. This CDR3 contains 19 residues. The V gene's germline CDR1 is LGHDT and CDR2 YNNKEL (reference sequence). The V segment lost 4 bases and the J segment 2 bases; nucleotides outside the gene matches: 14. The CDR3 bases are TGTGCCAGCAGCCTCCTACTGGGACTAGCGGGCGAACAGCAAGAGACCCAGTACTTC. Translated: CASSLLLGLAGEQQETQYF.

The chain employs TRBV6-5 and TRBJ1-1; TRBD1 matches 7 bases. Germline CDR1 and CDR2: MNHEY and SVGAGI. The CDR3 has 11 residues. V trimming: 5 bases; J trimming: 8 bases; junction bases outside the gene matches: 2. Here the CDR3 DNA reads TGTGCCAGCAGTACAGGGGCGGAAGCTTTCTTT. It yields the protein CASSTGAEAFF.

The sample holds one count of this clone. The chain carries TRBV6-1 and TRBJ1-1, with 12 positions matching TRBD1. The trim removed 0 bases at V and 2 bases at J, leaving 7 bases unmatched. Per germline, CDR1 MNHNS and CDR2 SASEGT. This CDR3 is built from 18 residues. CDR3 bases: TGTGCCAGCAGTGAAGCGGGGCGAGGGACAGGGGGCAACACTGAAGCTTTCTTT. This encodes CASSEAGRGTGGNTEAFF.

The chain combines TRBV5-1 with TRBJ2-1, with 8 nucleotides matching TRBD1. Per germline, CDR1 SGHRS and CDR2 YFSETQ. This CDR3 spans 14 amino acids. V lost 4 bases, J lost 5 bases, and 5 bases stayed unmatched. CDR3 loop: CASSQPTGDNEQFF. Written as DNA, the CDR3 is TGCGCCAGCAGCCAACCGACAGGGGACAATGAGCAGTTCTTC.